This T cell receptor beta chain came from a study of shared clonotypes between healthy human individuals. Whole-study findings and limits: Across several donors, naive CD4 shared roughly 5%, naive CD8 more than 3%, memory CD4 2% to 2.5%, memory CD8 about 0.4%.

The germline gives CDR1 ENHRY, CDR2 SYGVKD. With 3 bases removed from V and 1 base from J, the gap between germline ends came to 9 bases. This CDR3 is built from 14 residues. The authors divided CD4+ cells into CD45RA+ naive and CD45RA-negative memory subsets. The authors ran the assay at deep level. This table comes from immunoSEQ multiplex PCR, and its TCRdb copy is limited to in-frame clones, with some not included. The sample has 2 million to 2.5 million clones; approximately 90% are singletons. On this clone itself: The antigen is undetermined.

The chain combines TRBV10-3 with TRBJ1-1, with D unresolved. The material sequenced was naive CD4+ T cells from PBMCs. Noted subset: CD45RA+ positively selected. The sequence was collected from a man between 18 and 29 years old in good health. Some clones in this sample may be carry-over from other donors' samples. The CDR3 is CAISENSANTEAFF. The CDR3 DNA is TGTGCCATCAGTGAAAATAGTGCGAACACTGAAGCTTTCTTT.